The 17 T cell receptor beta chains listed next were all sequenced from one sample in a study of CD8+ T cells in alopecia areata. The treatment here: oral pan-JAK inhibitor, 5-10 mg twice daily. Following RNA extraction, reverse transcription yielded cDNA that acted as the sequencing template. The method was immunoSEQ multiplex PCR; TCRdb's version includes in-frame clones alone and lacks a portion of them. The repertoire has 130,000 or so clones, 70% to 90% of them found once; the top ten carry roughly an eighth. Sample: CD8+ T cells sorted from blood, taken at week 4, from a patient treated with tofacitinib. These receptors originate from a human donor with alopecia areata.

This clone has a single count. The chain links TRBV30 to TRBJ2-1; no clear D gene. The CDR3 runs to 12 residues. V was shortened by 3 bases and J by 12 bases, with 15 bases between the two germline ends. The germline gives CDR1 GTSNPN, CDR2 SVGIG (reference sequence). The chain's CDR3 is CAWSPARKGQFF. As DNA, the CDR3 is TGTGCCTGGAGCCCAGCGAGGAAGGGGCAGTTCTTC. Drawing the rest from reference TRBV30 and TRBJ2-1, the complete variable domain is SQTIHQWPATLVQPVGSPLSLECTVEGTSNPNLYWYRQAAGRGLQLLFYSVGIGQISSEVPQNLSASRPQDRQFILSSKKLLLSDSGFYLCAWSPARKGQFFGPGTRLTVL.

This clone has a handful of counts. CDR3 nucleotide sequence: TGTGCCAGCAGCCCTGCCCGGGAGGGAGCCTACAATGAGCAGTTCTTC. Its protein product is CASSPAREGAYNEQFF. The V call is TRBV7-9, the J call TRBJ2-1, with TRBD2 matching over 8 bases. V gave up 5 bases and J gave up 2 bases; unmatched junction bases: 8. Germline V lookup: CDR1 SEHNR, CDR2 FQNEAQ (reference sequence). The CDR3 loop spans 16 amino acids.

This chain links TRBV29-1 with TRBJ1-1; TRBD1 matches at 8 bases. This CDR3 comprises 13 residues. Germline V lookup: CDR1 SQVTM, CDR2 ANQGSEA. The V gene end was trimmed by 7 bases and the J gene end by 0 bases; junction bases not matched to a gene: 4. CDR3 loop: CSARTGLNTEAFF. In nucleotides, the CDR3 is TGCAGCGCAAGGACAGGGTTGAACACTGAAGCTTTCTTT.

The chain combines TRBV4-1 with TRBJ2-1; no clear D. The CDR3 contains 17 residues. Trimming left V 3 bases short and J 5 bases short, with 20 bases between. Germline V lookup: CDR1 MGHRA, CDR2 YSYEKL. The CDR3 DNA follows: TGCGCCAGCAGCCAGGATCGACTTGACCAACGGGACAATGAGCAGTTCTTC. It encodes CASSQDRLDQRDNEQFF.

The sample holds a few counts of this clone. This rearrangement joins TRBV19 to TRBJ1-1, with no clear D. With 6 bases removed from V and 11 bases from J, the gap between germline ends came to 19 bases. CDR3 length: 13 residues. Germline V gene data show CDR1 as LNHDA and CDR2 as SQIVND (reference sequence). The CDR3 nucleotides read TGTGCCAGTAGCTTCCTTGCCCCGAGGGTGGCTTTCTTT. It specifies CASSFLAPRVAFF.

V gene TRBV6-6 combines with J gene TRBJ2-1, with TRBD2 as a possible D gene (5 bases). This CDR3 spans 12 amino acids. Germline V gives CDR1 MNHNY, CDR2 SVGAGI (reference sequence). V lost 1 base and J 9 bases, leaving 7 bases between the germline ends. The CDR3 spells CASSYFEGEQFF. Written as DNA, the CDR3 is TGTGCCAGCAGTTACTTTGAGGGTGAGCAGTTCTTC.

This chain uses TRBV19 with TRBJ1-5; D unclear. Per the germline V gene, CDR1 is LNHDA and CDR2 is SQIVND (reference sequence). The CDR3 is 12 residues long. Trimming left V 6 bases short and J 4 bases short, with 7 bases between. The CDR3 loop is CASREGNQPQHF. In DNA form, the CDR3 reads TGTGCCAGTAGAGAGGGAAATCAGCCCCAGCATTTT.

This clone was seen only once. The chain links TRBV13 to TRBJ2-1, with D perhaps TRBD2 (5 bases). This CDR3 comprises 13 residues. Trimming took 3 bases from V and 6 from J, leaving 9 bases between them. Germline assignment: CDR1 PRHDT and CDR2 FYEKMQ (reference sequence). Here the CDR3 DNA reads TGTGCCAGCAGCTTCGGGATCAGCAATGAGCAGTTCTTC. This translates into CASSFGISNEQFF.

The chain combines TRBV29-1 with TRBJ2-5; a possible D gene is TRBD2 (5 bases). With the DNA end fitting TRBJ2-7 better, the J assignment may be wrong. The CDR3 is 15 amino acids. The germline V gene has CDR1 SQVTM and CDR2 ANQGSEA. CDR3 amino acids: CSVEDEGSSSYEQYF. The DNA for the CDR3 is TGCAGCGTTGAAGATGAGGGCAGCAGCTCCTACGAGCAGTACTTC.

The chain joins TRBV9 to TRBJ2-2; D not resolved. Germline V CDR1 and CDR2: SGDLS, YYNGEE. The CDR3 totals 13 residues. The V end lost 3 bases, the J end lost 6 bases, and 9 bases lay between the germline ends. The CDR3 DNA sequence: TGTGCCAGCAGCGAAGTAGAAGCCGGGGAGCTGTTTTTT. Amino acids: CASSEVEAGELFF.

This chain links TRBV7-6 with TRBJ2-1, with D tentatively TRBD1 or TRBD2 (5 bases each). The CDR3 extends over 14 amino acids. Germline V lookup: CDR1 SGHVS, CDR2 FNYEAQ. Trimming shortened V by 1 base and J by 1 base, and 5 bases separated the two germline ends. As DNA, the CDR3 is TGTGCCAGCAGCTTAGGGGGGTCCTACAATGAGCAGTTCTTC. Protein: CASSLGGSYNEQFF.

V and J are TRBV6-5 and TRBJ2-1; perhaps TRBD1 as D (6 bases). The CDR3 loop spans 13 amino acids. V was clipped by 4 bases and J by 5 bases, with 9 bases between them. Looked up from germline, CDR1 is MNHEY and CDR2 is SVGAGI. CDR3 coding DNA: TGTGCCAGCAGTTGGGACATGGACAATGAGCAGTTCTTC. Translated, it gives CASSWDMDNEQFF.

The rearrangement joins TRBV27 to TRBJ1-2; TRBD1 matches 9 bases. The V segment lost 1 base and the J segment 5 bases; nucleotides outside the gene matches: 11. The CDR3 covers 17 residues. In germline, CDR1 is MNHEY, CDR2 SMNVEV (reference sequence). The DNA of the CDR3 is TGTGCCAGCAGTTTATGGCCCGGGACAGGGCGTCCTTATGGCTACACCTTC. Protein product: CASSLWPGTGRPYGYTF.

The gene calls are TRBV14 and TRBJ2-5; D may match TRBD1 or TRBD2 (5 bases each). The CDR3 sequence is 15 residues long. V was clipped by 1 base and J by 5 bases, with 14 bases between them. Germline V gene data show CDR1 as SGHDN and CDR2 as FVKESK. CDR3 sequence (DNA): TGTGCCAGCAGCCAAGTTGGAACCTGGGGGGAGACCCAGTACTTC. Translation gives CASSQVGTWGETQYF.

This chain links TRBV27 with TRBJ1-5; TRBD1 agrees at 9 bases. This CDR3 region has 14 residues. Germline-derived CDR1 and CDR2 are MNHEY and SMNVEV (reference sequence). The J segment lost 4 bases and the V segment lost 2 bases, leaving 0 bases of the junction unmatched. The CDR3: CASSLGTGNQPQHF. CDR3 DNA: TGTGCCAGCAGTTTAGGGACAGGGAATCAGCCCCAGCATTTT.

This chain connects TRBV15 to TRBJ1-5; a possible D gene is TRBD1 (5 bases). The CDR3 totals 14 residues. V was pared by 5 bases and J by 0 bases, with 8 bases between. From germline, CDR1 is LNHNV and CDR2 YYDKDF (reference sequence). CDR3 bases: TGTGCCACCAGCGCCCAGGGTAGCAATCAGCCCCAGCATTTT. Residues: CATSAQGSNQPQHF.

The sample holds one count of this clone. This chain connects TRBV11-2 to TRBJ2-2; TRBD2 matches at 13 bases. The V gene's germline CDR1 is SGHAT and CDR2 FQNNGV. V dropped 4 bases and J dropped 5; count of bases not matched to a gene: 4. The CDR3 extends over 16 amino acids. CDR3 coding DNA: TGTGCCAGCAGCTACGGACTAGCGGGAGAAACCGGGGAGCTGTTTTTT. Amino acids: CASSYGLAGETGELFF.